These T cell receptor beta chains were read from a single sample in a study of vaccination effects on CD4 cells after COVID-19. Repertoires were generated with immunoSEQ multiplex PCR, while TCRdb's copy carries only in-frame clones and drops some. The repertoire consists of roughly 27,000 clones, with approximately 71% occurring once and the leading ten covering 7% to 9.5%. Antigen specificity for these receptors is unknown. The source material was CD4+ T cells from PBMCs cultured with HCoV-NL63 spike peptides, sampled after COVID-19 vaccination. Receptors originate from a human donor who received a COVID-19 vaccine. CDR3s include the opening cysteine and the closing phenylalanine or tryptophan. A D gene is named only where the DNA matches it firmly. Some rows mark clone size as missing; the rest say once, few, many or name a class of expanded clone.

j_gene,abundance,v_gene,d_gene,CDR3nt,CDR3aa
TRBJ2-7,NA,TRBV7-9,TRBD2,TGTGCCAGCAGCGTAAGGACTAGCTCATCCTACGAGCAGTACTTC,CASSVRTSSSYEQYF
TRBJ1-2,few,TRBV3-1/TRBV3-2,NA,TGTGCCAGCAGCCAAGAGGCGTTGGGCTACACCTTC,CASSQEALGYTF
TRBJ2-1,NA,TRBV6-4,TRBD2,TGTGCCAGCAGTGTAGGGACTAGCGGGGACAATGAGCAGTTCTTC,CASSVGTSGDNEQFF
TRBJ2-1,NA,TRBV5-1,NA,TGCGCCAGCAGCTTGCAGGGTAGGGACAATGAGCAGTTCTTC,CASSLQGRDNEQFF
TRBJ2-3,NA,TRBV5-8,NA,TGTGCCAGCAGTCCCCTTGCGGGTCTCGTGGATGATACGCAGTATTTT,CASSPLAGLVDDTQYF
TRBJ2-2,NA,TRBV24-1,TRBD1,TGTGCCACCAGTGATTGGACAGGGGCCGGGGAGCTGTTTTTT,CATSDWTGAGELFF
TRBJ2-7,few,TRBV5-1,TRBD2,TGCGCCAGCAGCTTGACTAGCGGTACCTACGAGCAGTACTTC,CASSLTSGTYEQYF
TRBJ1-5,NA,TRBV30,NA,TGTGCCTGGAGCGTGGCCGGGACTAGCAATCAGCCCCAGCATTTT,CAWSVAGTSNQPQHF
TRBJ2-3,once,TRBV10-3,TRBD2,TGTGCCATCAGGCAAACTAGCGGGGGGGCTACAGATACGCAGTATTTT,CAIRQTSGGATDTQYF
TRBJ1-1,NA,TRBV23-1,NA,TGCGCCAGCAGTCAATTAAGTTTATTTGGGAAGAACACTGAAGCTTTCTTT,CASSQLSLFGKNTEAFF
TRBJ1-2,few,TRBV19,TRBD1,TGTGCCAGTAGTCGGGACAGGGTTTTATTTGGCTACACCTTC,CASSRDRVLFGYTF
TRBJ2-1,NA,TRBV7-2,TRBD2,TGTGCCAGCAGGCCCGGGACTAGCGGGTACAATGAGCAGTTCTTC,CASRPGTSGYNEQFF
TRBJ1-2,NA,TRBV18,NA,TGTGCCAGACCACAGGGACTCTATGGCTACACCTTC,CARPQGLYGYTF
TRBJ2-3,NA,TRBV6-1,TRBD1,TGTGCCAGCAGTGAAGTTGGACAGGGGACAGATACGCAGTATTTT,CASSEVGQGTDTQYF
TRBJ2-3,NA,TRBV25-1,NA,TGTGCCAGCAGTGAATTATCATCAGATACGCAGTATTTT,CASSELSSDTQYF
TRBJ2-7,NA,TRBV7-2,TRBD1,TGTGCCAGCAGCCTACCTAGGACAGGGACCTCAGGTGGCAAGCAGTACTTC,CASSLPRTGTSGGKQYF
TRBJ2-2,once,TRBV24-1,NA,TGTGCCACCAGTGACCCCGGGGCCTCGAGGACCGGGGAGCTGTTTTTT,CATSDPGASRTGELFF
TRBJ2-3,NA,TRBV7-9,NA,TGTGCCAGCACCATTAGCACAGATACGCAGTATTTT,CASTISTDTQYF
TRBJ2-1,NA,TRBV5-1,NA,TGCGCCAGCAGTATTGGCGGATACAATGAGCAGTTCTTC,CASSIGGYNEQFF
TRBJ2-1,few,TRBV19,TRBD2,TGTGCCAGTACCTCAACTAGCGGGGGCCCTAACTACAATGAGCAGTTCTTC,CASTSTSGGPNYNEQFF
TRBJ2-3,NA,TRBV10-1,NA,TGCGCCAGCAGTGCGGCAGACACAGATACGCAGTATTTT,CASSAADTDTQYF
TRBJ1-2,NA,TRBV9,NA,TGTGCCAGCAGCGTAGATCTTCGTTTGGGGGAAAGCTATGGCTACACCTTC,CASSVDLRLGESYGYTF